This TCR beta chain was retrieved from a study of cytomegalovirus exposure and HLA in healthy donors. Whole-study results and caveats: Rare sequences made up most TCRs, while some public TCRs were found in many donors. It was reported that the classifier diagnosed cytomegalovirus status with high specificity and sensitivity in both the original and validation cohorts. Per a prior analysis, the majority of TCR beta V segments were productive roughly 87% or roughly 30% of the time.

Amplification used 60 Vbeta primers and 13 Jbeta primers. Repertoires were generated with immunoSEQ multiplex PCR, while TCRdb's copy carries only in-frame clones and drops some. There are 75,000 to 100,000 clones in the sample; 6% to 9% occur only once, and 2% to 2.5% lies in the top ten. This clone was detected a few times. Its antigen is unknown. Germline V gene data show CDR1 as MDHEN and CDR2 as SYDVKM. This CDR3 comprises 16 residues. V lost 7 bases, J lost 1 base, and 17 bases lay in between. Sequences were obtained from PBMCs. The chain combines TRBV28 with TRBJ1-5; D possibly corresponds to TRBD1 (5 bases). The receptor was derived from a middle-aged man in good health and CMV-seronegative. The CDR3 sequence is CASTPGGVGSNQPQHF. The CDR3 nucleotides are TGTGCCAGCACCCCGGGGGGAGTGGGGAGCAATCAGCCCCAGCATTTT.